A selection of T cell receptor beta chains follows, all from one sample in a study of T cell responses to AZD1222 COVID-19 vaccine. Assay used: immunoSEQ multiplex PCR; TCRdb lists only in-frame clones, some missing. In the table there are about 160,000 clones, about 90% of which are singletons. The sample here was peripheral blood, taken on day 0 of AZD1222 vaccination. Every receptor here comes from an adult in good health. Both conserved end residues are part of each CDR3. D genes are given only for firm matches. The size entry is marked missing in some rows and otherwise reads once, few, many or a size class.

D gene	V gene	J gene	clone size	CDR3 DNA	CDR3 protein
-	TRBV11-2	TRBJ2-2	-	TGTGCCAGCAGCTTAGATTGGGGCCACGGGGAGCTGTTTTTT	CASSLDWGHGELFF
-	TRBV30	TRBJ1-2	-	TGTGCCTGGAGTTTACAGGCGAACTATGGCTACACCTTC	CAWSLQANYGYTF
-	TRBV3-1/TRBV3-2	TRBJ1-2	once	TGTGCCAGCAGCCAAGACAGGGTTGGCTACACCTTC	CASSQDRVGYTF
-	TRBV30	TRBJ2-7	-	TGTGCCTGGAGGTCAAAAGTCAGGGCCACAACCTCCTACGAGCAGTACTTC	CAWRSKVRATTSYEQYF
TRBD1	TRBV2	TRBJ2-2	-	TGTGCCAGCAGTGATCGCCAGGGGGCGGGTCTGGGCACCGGGGAGCTGTTTTTT	CASSDRQGAGLGTGELFF
-	TRBV10-1	TRBJ2-5	-	TGCGCCAGCAGTGTAGGCGCCCCAGGGGGGGAGACCCAGTACTTC	CASSVGAPGGETQYF
TRBD1	TRBV30	TRBJ1-2	-	TGTGCCTGGACTCGAGACAGGGGGCATGGCTACACCTTC	CAWTRDRGHGYTF
-	TRBV7-9	TRBJ2-5	-	TGTGCCAGCAGCTTAACCTCGGAGCGGCAAGAGACCCAGTACTTC	CASSLTSERQETQYF
-	TRBV5-1	TRBJ2-1	-	TGCGCCAGCAGCTTGAGGGGGTGGGATGAGCAGTTCTTC	CASSLRGWDEQFF
TRBD2	TRBV10-3	TRBJ2-7	-	TGTGCCATCAGTGATGGCGGGGGCTACGAGCAGTACTTC	CAISDGGGYEQYF
-	TRBV11-3	TRBJ1-3	-	TGTGCCAGCAGCGCCGACAGAGGAAACACCATATATTTT	CASSADRGNTIYF
-	TRBV27	TRBJ1-1	-	TGTGCCAGCACCCCTTTTAGGGCGGGCATGAACACTGAAGCTTTCTTT	CASTPFRAGMNTEAFF
TRBD1	TRBV19	TRBJ1-4	once	TGTGCCAGTAATCGAGGGGGGACAGGGGAAGAAAAACTGTTTTTT	CASNRGGTGEEKLFF
-	TRBV6-2/TRBV6-3	TRBJ1-1	once	TGTGCCAGCAGTTATTTTCGGGGGGTTAACGCTGAAGCTTTCTTT	CASSYFRGVNAEAFF
-	TRBV29-1	TRBJ2-7	-	TGCAGCGCCGGGGGCGTAGGCTACGAGCAGTACTTC	CSAGGVGYEQYF
TRBD1	TRBV2	TRBJ1-4	-	TGTGCCAGCAGCGCAGACAGGGACCTTAATGAAAAACTGTTTTTT	CASSADRDLNEKLFF